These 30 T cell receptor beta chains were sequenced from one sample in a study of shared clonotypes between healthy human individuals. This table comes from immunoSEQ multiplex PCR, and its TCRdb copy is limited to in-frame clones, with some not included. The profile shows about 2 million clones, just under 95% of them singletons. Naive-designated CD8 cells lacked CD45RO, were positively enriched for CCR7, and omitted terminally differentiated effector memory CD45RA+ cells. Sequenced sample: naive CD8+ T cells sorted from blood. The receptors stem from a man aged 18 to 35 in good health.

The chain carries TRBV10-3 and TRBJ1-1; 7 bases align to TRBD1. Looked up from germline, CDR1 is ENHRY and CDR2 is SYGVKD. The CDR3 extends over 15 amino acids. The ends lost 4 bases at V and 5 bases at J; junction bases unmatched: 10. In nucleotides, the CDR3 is TGTGCCATCAGTGCCCTCCAACAGGGGCGGACTGAAGCTTTCTTT. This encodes CAISALQQGRTEAFF.

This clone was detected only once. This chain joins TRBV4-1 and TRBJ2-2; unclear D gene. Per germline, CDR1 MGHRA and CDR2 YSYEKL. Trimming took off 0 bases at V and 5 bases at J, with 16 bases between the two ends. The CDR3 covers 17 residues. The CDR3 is CASSQDFGSISTGELFF. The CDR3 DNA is TGCGCCAGCAGCCAAGATTTCGGTAGCATTTCGACCGGGGAGCTGTTTTTT.

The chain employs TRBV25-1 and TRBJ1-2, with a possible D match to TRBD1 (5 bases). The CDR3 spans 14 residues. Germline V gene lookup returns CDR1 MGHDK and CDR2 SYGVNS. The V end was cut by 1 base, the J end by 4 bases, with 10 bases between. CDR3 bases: TGTGCCAGCAGTGAATGGGGCAGCTTCTATGGCTACACCTTC. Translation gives CASSEWGSFYGYTF.

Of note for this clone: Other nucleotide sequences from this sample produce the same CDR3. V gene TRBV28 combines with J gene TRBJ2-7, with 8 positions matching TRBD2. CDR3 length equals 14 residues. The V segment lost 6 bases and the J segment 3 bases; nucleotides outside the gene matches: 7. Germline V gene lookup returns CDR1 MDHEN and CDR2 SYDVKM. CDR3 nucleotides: TGTGCCAGCAGCTTGACGGGGGGGAGCTACGAGCAGTACTTC. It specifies CASSLTGGSYEQYF.

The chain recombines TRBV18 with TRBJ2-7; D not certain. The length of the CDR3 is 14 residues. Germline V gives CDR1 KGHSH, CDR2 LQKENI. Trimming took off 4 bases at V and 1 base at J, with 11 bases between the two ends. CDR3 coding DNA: TGTGCCAGCTCACGACCAGACATATCCTACGAGCAGTACTTC. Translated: CASSRPDISYEQYF.

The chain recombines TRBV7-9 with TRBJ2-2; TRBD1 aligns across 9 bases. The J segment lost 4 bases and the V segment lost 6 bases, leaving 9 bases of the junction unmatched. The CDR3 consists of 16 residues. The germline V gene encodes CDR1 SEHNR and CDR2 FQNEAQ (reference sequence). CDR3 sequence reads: CASSPSQGALTGELFF. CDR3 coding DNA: TGTGCCAGCAGTCCCTCACAGGGGGCTCTCACCGGGGAGCTGTTTTTT.

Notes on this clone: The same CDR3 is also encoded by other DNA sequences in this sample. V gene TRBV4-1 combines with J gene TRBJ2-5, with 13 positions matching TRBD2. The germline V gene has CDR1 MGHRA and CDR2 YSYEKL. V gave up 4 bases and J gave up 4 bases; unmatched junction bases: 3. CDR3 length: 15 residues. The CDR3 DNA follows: TGCGCCAGCAGCCTCCGACTAGCGGGAGGAGAGACCCAGTACTTC. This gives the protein CASSLRLAGGETQYF.

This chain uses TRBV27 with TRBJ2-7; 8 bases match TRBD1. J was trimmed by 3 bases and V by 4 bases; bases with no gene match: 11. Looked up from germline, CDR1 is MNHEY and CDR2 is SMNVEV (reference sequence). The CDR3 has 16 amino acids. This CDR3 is CASSSTQGASIYEQYF. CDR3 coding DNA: TGTGCCAGCAGTTCAACGCAGGGGGCCAGTATCTACGAGCAGTACTTC.

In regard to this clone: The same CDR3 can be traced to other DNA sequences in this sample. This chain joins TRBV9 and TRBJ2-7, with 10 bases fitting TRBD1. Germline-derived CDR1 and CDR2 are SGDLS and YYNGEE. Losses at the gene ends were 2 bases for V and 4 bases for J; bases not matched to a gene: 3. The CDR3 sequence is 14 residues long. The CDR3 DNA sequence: TGTGCCAGCAGCGTCGGACAGGGGGGGTACGAGCAGTACTTC. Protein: CASSVGQGGYEQYF.

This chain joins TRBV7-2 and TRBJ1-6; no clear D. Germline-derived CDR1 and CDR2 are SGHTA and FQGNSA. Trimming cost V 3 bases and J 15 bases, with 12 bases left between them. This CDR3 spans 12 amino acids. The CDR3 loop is CASSFPGLSLHF. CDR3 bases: TGTGCCAGCAGCTTCCCGGGTCTCAGCCTCCACTTT. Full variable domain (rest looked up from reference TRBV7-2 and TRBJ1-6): GAGVSQSPSNKVTEKGKDVELRCDPISGHTALYWYRQSLGQGLEFLIYFQGNSAPDKSGLPSDRFSAERTGGSVSTLTIQRTQQEDSAVYLCASSFPGLSLHFGNGTRLTVT.

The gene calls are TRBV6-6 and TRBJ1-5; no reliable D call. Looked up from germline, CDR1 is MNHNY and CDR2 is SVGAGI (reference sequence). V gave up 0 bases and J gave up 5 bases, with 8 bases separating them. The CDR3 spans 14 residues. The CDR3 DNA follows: TGTGCCAGCAGTTACTCGAGCAGCCATCAGCCCCAGCATTTT. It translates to CASSYSSSHQPQHF.

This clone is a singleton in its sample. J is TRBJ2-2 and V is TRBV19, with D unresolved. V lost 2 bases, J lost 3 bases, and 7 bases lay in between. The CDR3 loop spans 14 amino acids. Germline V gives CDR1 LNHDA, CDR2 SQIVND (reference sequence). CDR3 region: CASSILFYTGELFF. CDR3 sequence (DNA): TGTGCCAGTAGTATACTCTTTTACACCGGGGAGCTGTTTTTT.

CDR3 amino acids: CASSQRGLNYEQYF. The CDR3 DNA sequence: TGTGCCAGCAGCCAACGGGGGTTGAACTACGAGCAGTACTTC. The chain recombines TRBV4-2 with TRBJ2-7; tentative D call: TRBD2 (6 bases). This CDR3 spans 14 amino acids. Germline assignment: CDR1 LGHNA and CDR2 YNFKEQ. With 2 bases removed from V and 3 bases from J, the gap between germline ends came to 11 bases.

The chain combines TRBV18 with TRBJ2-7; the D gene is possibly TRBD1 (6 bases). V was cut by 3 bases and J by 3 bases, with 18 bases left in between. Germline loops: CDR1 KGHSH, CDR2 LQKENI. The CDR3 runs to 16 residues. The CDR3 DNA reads TGTGCCAGCTCACCCACAGGGCAGCACAATTACTACGAGCAGTACTTC. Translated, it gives CASSPTGQHNYYEQYF.

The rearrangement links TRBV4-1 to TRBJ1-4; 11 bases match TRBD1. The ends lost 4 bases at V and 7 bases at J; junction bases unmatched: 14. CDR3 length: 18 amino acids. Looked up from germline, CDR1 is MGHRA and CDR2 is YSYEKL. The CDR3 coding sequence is TGCGCCAGCAGCCCTCCTCATGGACAGGGGGCTCGTGGTGAAAAACTGTTTTTT. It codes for CASSPPHGQGARGEKLFF.

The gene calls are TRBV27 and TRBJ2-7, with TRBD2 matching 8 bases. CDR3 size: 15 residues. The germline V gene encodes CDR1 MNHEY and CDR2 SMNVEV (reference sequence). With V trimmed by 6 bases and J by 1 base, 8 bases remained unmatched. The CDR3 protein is CASRPYGGGSYEQYF. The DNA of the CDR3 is TGTGCCAGCAGACCCTACGGCGGGGGGTCCTACGAGCAGTACTTC.

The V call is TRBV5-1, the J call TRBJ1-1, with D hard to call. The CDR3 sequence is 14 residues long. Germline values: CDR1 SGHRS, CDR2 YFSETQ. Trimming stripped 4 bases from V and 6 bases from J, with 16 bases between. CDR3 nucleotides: TGCGCCAGCAGCCAAATGTCTCCTAGCGCTGAAGCTTTCTTT. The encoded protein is CASSQMSPSAEAFF. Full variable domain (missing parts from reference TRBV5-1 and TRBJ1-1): KAGVTQTPRYLIKTRGQQVTLSCSPISGHRSVSWYQQTPGQGLQFLFEYFSETQRNKGNFPGRFSGRQFSNSRSEMNVSTLELGDSALYLCASSQMSPSAEAFFGQGTRLTVV.

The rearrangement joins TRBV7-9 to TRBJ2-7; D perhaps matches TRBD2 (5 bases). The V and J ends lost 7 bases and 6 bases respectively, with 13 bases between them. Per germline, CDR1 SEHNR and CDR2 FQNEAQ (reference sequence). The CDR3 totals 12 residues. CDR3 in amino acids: CASTWSGGEQYF. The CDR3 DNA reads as TGTGCCAGCACCTGGAGCGGCGGCGAGCAGTACTTC.

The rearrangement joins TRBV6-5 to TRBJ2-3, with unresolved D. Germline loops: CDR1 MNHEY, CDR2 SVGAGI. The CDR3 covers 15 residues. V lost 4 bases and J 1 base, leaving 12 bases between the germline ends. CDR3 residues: CASSFRTDGTDTQYF. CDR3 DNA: TGTGCCAGCAGTTTCCGGACGGACGGCACAGATACGCAGTATTTT.

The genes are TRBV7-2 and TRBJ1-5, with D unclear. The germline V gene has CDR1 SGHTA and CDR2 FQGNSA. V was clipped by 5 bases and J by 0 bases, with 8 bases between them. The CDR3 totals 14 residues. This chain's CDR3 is CASSPAPSNQPQHF. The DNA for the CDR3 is TGTGCCAGCAGCCCCGCTCCTAGCAATCAGCCCCAGCATTTT. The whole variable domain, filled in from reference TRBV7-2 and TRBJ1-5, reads GAGVSQSPSNKVTEKGKDVELRCDPISGHTALYWYRQSLGQGLEFLIYFQGNSAPDKSGLPSDRFSAERTGGSVSTLTIQRTQQEDSAVYLCASSPAPSNQPQHFGDGTRLSIL.

This CDR3 is CASSLGPPNTEAFF. In nucleotides, the CDR3 is TGTGCCAGCAGTTTGGGACCGCCTAACACTGAAGCTTTCTTT. The rearrangement joins TRBV6-5 to TRBJ1-1; possible D gene TRBD1, 5 bases. The CDR3 extends over 14 amino acids. V was trimmed by 4 bases and J by 2 bases, leaving 11 bases between them. Germline values: CDR1 MNHEY, CDR2 SVGAGI.

The CDR3 DNA sequence: TGTGCCACCGAAGGACCGGGACAGGGGGCCGGGGGGGGCAATCAGCCCCAGCATTTT. Its protein product is CATEGPGQGAGGGNQPQHF. The genes are TRBV15 and TRBJ1-5; TRBD1 aligns across 12 bases. The germline gives CDR1 LNHNV, CDR2 YYDKDF (reference sequence). V gave up 8 bases and J gave up 2 bases; unmatched junction bases: 16. This CDR3 has 19 residues.

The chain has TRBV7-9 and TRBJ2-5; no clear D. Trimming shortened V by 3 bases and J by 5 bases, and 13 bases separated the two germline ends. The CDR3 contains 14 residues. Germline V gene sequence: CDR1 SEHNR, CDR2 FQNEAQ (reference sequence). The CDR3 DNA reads TGTGCCAGCAGCTTTATACGGCCCTACGAGACCCAGTACTTC. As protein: CASSFIRPYETQYF.

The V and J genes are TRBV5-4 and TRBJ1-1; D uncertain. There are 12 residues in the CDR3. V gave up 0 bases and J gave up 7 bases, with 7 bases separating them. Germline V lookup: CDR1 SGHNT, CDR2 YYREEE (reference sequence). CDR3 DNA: TGTGCCAGCAGCTTGGCCGGGAATGAAGCTTTCTTT. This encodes CASSLAGNEAFF.

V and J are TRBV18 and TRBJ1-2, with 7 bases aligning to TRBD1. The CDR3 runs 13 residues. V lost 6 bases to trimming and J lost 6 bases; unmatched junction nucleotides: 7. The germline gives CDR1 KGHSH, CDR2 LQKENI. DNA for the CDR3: TGTGCCAGCTCCGCCGGGACAGTCGATGGCTACACCTTC. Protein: CASSAGTVDGYTF.

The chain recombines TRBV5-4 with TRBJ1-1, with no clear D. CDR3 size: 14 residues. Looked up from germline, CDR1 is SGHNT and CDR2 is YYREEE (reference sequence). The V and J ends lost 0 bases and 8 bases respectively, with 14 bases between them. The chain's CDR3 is CASSLEDLGREAFF. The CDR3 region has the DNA TGTGCCAGCAGCTTGGAGGACTTGGGCAGGGAAGCTTTCTTT.

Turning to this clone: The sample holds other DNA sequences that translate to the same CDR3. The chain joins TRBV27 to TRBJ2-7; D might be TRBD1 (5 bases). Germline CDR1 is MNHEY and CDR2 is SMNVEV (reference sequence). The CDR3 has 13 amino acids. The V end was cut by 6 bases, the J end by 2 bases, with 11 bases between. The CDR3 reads CASSFQGAYEQYF. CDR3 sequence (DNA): TGTGCCAGCAGCTTCCAGGGTGCCTACGAGCAGTACTTC.

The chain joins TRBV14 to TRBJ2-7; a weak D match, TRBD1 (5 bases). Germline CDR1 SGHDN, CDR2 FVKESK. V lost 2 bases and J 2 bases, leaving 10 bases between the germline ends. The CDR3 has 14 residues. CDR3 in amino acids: CASSQQGGAYEQYF. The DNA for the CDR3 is TGTGCCAGCAGCCAACAGGGTGGGGCCTACGAGCAGTACTTC.

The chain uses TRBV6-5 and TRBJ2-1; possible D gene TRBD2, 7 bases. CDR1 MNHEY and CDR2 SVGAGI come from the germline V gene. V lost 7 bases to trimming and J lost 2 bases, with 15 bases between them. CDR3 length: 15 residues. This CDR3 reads CASIPWGGAYNEQFF. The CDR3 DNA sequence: TGTGCCAGCATCCCTTGGGGGGGCGCCTACAATGAGCAGTTCTTC.

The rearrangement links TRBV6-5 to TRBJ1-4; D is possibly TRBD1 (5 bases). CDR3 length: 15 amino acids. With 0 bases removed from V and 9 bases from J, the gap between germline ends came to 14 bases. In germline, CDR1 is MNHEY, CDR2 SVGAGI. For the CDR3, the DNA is TGTGCCAGCAGTTACTCTGGGGCAGGGAAGAAAAAACTGTTTTTT. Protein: CASSYSGAGKKKLFF.